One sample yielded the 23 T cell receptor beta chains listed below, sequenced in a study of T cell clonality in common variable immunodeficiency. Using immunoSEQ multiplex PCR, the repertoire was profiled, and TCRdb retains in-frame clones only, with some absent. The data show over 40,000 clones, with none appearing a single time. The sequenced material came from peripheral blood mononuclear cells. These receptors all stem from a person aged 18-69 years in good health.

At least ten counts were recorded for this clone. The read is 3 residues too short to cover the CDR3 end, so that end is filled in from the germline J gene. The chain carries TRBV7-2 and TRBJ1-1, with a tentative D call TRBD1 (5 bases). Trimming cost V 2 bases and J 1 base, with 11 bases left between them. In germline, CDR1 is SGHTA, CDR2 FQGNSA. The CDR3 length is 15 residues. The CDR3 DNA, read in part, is TGTGCCAGCAGCTTAACGGCAGGGCCGAACACTGAA. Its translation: CASSLTAGPNTE. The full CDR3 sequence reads CASSLTAGPNTEAFF.

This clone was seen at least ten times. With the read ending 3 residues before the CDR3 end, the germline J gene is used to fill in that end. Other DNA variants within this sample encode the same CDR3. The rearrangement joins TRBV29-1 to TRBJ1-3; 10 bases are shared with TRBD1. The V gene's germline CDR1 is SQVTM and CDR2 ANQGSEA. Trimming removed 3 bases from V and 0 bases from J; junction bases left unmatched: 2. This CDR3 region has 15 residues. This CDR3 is CSVEDRGYSGNTIYF. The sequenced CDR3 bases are TGCAGCGTTGAGGACAGGGGGTACTCTGGAAACACC.

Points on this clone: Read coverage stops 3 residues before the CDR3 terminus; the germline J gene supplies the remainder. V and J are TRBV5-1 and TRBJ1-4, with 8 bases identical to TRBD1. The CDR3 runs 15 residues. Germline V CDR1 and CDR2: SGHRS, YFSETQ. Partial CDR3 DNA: TGCGCCAGCAGCTTGGAGGGGACAGGTAATTCACCA. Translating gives CASSLEGTGNSP. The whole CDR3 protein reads CASSLEGTGNSPLFF. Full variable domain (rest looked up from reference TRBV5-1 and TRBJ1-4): KAGVTQTPRYLIKTRGQQVTLSCSPISGHRSVSWYQQTPGQGLQFLFEYFSETQRNKGNFPGRFSGRQFSNSRSEMNVSTLELGDSALYLCASSLEGTGNSPLFFGSGTQLSVL.

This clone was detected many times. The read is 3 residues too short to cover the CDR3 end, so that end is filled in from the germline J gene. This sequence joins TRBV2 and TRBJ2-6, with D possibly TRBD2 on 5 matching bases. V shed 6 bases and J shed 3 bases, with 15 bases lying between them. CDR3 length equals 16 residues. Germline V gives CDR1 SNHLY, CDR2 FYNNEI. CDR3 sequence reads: CASRESPAGGANVLTF. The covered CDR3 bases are TGTGCCAGCAGGGAATCCCCGGCGGGTGGGGCCAACGTC.

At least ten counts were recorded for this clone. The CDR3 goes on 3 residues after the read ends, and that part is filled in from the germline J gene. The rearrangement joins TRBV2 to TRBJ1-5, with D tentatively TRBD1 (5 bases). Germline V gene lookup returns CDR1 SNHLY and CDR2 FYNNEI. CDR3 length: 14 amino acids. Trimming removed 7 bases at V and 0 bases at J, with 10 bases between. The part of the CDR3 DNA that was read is TGTGCCAGCAAGGCGGGGGATAGCAATCAGCCC. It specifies CASKAGDSNQP. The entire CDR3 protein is CASKAGDSNQPQHF.

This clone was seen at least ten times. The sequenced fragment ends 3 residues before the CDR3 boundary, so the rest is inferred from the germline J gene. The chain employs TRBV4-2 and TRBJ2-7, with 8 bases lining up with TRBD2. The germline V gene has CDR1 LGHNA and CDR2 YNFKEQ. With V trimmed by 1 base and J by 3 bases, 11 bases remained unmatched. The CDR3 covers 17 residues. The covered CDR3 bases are TGTGCCAGCAGCCAAGCCAGCGGGGGCTCTCAGATCTACGAG. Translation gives CASSQASGGSQIYE. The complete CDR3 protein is CASSQASGGSQIYEQYF.

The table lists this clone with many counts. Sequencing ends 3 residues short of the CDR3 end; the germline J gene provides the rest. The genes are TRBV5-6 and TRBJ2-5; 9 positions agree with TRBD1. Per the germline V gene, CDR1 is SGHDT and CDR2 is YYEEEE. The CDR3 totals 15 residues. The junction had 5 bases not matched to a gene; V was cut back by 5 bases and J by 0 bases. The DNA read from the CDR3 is TGTGCCAGCAGTCTTGGGACAGGGTACCAAGAGACC. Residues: CASSLGTGYQET. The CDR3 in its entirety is CASSLGTGYQETQYF.

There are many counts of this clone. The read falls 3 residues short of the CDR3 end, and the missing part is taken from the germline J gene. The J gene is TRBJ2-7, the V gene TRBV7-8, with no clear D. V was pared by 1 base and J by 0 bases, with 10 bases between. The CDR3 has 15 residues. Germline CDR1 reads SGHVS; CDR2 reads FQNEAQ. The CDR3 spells CASSLEVVGSYEQYF. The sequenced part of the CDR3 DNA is TGTGCCAGCAGCTTAGAGGTGGTTGGCTCCTACGAG.

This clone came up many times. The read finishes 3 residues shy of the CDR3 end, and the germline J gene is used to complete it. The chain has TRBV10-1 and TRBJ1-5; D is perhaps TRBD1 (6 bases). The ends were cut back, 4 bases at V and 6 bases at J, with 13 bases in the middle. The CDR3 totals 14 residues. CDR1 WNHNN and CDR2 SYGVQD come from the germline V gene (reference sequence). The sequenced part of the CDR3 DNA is TGCGCCAGCAGTGCTGCGGGGGCGAGTCAGCCC. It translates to CASSAAGASQP. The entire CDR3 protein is CASSAAGASQPQHF.

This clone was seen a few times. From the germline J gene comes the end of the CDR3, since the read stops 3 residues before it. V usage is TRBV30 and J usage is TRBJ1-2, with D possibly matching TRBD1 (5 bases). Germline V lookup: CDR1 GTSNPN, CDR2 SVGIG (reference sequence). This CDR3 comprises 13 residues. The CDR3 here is CAWGLAGGDTYTF. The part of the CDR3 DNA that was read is TGTGCCTGGGGACTAGCGGGGGGAGATACC.

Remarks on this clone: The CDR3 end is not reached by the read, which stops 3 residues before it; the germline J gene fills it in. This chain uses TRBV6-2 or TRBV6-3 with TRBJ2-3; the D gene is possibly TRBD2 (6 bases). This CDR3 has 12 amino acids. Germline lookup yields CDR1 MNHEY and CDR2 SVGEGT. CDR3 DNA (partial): TGTGCCAGCAGGGACGGGGGTCAGCCG. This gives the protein CASRDGGQP. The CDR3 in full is CASRDGGQPQYF.

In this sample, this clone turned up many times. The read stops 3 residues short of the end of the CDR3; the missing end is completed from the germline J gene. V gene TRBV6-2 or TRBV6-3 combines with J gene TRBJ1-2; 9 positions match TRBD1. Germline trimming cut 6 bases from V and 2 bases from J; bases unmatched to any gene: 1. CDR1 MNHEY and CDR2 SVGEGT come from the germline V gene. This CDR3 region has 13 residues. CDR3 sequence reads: CASRTGGNYGYTF. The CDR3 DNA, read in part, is TGTGCCAGCAGGACAGGGGGGAACTATGGC.

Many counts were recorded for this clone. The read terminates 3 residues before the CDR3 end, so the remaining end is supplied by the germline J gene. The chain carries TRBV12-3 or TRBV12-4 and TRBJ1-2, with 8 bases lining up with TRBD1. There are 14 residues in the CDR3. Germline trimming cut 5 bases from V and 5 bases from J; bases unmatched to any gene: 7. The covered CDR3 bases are TGTGCCAGCAGTGTACCGGGACAGGCTTATGGC. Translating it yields CASSVPGQAYG. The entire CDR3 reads CASSVPGQAYGYTF.

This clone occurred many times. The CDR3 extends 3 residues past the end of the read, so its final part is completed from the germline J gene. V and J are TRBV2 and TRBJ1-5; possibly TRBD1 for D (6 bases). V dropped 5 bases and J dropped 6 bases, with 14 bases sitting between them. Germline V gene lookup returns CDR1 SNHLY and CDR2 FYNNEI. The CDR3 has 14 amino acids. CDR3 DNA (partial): TGTGCCAGCAGTCAGGGACAAGGCGTTCAGCCC. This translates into CASSQGQGVQP. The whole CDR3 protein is CASSQGQGVQPQHF.

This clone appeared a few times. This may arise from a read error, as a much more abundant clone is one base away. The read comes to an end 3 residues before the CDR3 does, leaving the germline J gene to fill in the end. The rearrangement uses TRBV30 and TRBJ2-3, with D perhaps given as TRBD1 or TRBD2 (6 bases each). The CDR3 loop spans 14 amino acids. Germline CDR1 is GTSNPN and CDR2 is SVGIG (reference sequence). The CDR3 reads CAWSVGGGNQPQYF. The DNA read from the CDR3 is TGTGCCTGGAGTGTAGGGGGAGGCAATCAGCCG.

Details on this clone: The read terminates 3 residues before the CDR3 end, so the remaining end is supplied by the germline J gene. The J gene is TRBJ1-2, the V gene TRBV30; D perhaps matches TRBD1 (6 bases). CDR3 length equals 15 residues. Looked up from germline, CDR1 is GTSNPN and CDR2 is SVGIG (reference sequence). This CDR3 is CAWSATGSVTDTYTF. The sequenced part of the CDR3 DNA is TGTGCCTGGAGTGCCACAGGGAGTGTCACAGATACC.

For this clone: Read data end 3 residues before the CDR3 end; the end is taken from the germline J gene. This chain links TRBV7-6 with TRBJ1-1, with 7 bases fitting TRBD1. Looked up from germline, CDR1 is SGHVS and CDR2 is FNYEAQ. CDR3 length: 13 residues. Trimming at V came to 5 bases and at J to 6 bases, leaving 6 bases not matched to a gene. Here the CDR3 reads CASSPQGQSEAFF. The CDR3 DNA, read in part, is TGTGCCAGCAGCCCGCAGGGACAGTCTGAA.

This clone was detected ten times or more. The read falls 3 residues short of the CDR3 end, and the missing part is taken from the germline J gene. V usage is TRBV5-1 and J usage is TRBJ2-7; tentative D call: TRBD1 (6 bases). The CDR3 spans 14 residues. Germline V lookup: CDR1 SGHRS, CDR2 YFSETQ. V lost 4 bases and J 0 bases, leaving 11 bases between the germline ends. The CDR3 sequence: CASSAGTRSYEQYF. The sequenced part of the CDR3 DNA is TGCGCCAGCAGCGCCGGGACACGCTCCTACGAG. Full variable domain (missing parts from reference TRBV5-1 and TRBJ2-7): KAGVTQTPRYLIKTRGQQVTLSCSPISGHRSVSWYQQTPGQGLQFLFEYFSETQRNKGNFPGRFSGRQFSNSRSEMNVSTLELGDSALYLCASSAGTRSYEQYFGPGTRLTVT.

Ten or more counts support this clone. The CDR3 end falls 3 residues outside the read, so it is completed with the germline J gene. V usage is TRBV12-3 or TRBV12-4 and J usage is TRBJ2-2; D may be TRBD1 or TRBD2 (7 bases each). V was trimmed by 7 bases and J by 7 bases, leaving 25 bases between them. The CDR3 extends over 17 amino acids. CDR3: CASNNLRGEGAGGELFF. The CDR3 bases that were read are TGTGCCAGCAACAACCTCCGAGGGGAGGGGGCGGGCGGGGAG.

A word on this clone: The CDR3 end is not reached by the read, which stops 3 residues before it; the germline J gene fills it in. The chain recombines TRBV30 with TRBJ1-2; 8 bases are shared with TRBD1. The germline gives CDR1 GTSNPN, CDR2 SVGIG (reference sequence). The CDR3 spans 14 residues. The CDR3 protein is CAWSDSTGAGEYTF. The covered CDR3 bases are TGTGCCTGGAGTGACTCGACAGGGGCCGGCGAA.

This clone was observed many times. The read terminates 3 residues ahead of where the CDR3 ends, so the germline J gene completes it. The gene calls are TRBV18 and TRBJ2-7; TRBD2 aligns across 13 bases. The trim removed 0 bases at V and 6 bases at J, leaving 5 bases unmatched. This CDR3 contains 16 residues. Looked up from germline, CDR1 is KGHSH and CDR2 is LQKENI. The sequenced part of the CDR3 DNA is TGTGCCAGCTCACCACCGGGGACTAGCGGGGCTGCCGAG. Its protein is CASSPPGTSGAAE. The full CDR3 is CASSPPGTSGAAEQYF.

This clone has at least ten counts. The CDR3 DNA, read in part, is TGTGCCAGCAGCACCGGGTCCAACTACGAG. This gives the protein CASSTGSNYE. The CDR3, in full, reads CASSTGSNYEQYF. The V call is TRBV7-2, the J call TRBJ2-7; D gene ambiguous. The read stops 3 residues short of the end of the CDR3; the missing end is completed from the germline J gene. The CDR3 length is 13 residues. Germline CDR1 and CDR2: SGHTA and FQGNSA. V gave up 5 bases and J gave up 3 bases, with 11 bases separating them.

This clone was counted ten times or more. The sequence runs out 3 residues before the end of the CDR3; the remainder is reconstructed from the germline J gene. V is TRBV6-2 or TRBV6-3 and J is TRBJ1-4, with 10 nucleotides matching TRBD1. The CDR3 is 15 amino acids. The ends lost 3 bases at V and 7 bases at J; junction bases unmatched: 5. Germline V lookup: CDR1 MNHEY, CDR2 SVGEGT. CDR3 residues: CASSYGQGVGEKLFF. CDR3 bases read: TGTGCCAGCAGTTATGGACAGGGGGTGGGTGAAAAA.